This T cell receptor (beta chain) was captured by sequencing in a study of shared clonotypes between healthy human individuals. Study results and caveats: Naive CD4 clonotypes overlapped across a few donors at about 5.2%.

The V gene's germline CDR1 is SGHDT and CDR2 YYEEEE. The CDR3 has 13 residues. Trimming cost V 2 bases and J 3 bases, with 9 bases left between them. With respect to this clone: Its antigen is not known.

TCRdb's table, derived via immunoSEQ multiplex PCR, lists solely in-frame clones and lacks some. This sample has hundreds of thousands of clones; roughly 96% occur once, and the top ten carry about 0.11%. Naive-designated CD8 cells lacked CD45RO, were positively enriched for CCR7, and omitted terminally differentiated effector memory CD45RA+ cells. Source material: naive CD8+ T cells sorted from blood. This TCR was sampled from a woman in her twenties or thirties in good health. The chain is built from TRBV5-6 and TRBJ2-7; a possible D gene is TRBD2 (6 bases). As DNA, the CDR3 is TGTGCCAGCAGCTTAGACGGGGGCTACGAGCAGTACTTC. Its protein is CASSLDGGYEQYF.